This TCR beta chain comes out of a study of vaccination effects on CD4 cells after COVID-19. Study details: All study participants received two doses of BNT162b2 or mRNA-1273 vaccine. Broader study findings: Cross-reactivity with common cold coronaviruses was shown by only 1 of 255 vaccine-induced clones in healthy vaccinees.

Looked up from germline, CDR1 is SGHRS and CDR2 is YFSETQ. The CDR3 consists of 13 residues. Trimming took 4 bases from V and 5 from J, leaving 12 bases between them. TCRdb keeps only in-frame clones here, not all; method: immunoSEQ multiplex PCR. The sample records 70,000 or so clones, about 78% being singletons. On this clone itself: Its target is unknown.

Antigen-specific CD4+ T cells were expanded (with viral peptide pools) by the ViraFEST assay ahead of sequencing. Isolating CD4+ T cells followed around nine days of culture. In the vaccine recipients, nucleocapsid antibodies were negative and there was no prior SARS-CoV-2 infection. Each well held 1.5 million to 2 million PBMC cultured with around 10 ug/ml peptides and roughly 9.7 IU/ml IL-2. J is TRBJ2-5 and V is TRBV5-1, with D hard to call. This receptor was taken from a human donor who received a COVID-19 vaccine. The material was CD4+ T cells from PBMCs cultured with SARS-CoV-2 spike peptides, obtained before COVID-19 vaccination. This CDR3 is CASSPEGLETQYF. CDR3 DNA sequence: TGCGCCAGCAGCCCTGAAGGGTTGGAGACCCAGTACTTC. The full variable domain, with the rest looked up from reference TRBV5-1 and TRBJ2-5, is KAGVTQTPRYLIKTRGQQVTLSCSPISGHRSVSWYQQTPGQGLQFLFEYFSETQRNKGNFPGRFSGRQFSNSRSEMNVSTLELGDSALYLCASSPEGLETQYFGPGTRLLVL.